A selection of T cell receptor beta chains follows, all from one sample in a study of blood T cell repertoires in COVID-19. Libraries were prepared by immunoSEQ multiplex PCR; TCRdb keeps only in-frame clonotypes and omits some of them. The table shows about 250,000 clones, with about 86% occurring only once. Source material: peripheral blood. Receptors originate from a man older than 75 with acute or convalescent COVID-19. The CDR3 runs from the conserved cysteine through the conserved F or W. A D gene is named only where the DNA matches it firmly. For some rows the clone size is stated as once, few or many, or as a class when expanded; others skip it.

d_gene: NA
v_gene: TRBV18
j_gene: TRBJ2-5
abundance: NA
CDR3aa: CASSPHPGETQYF
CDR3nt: TGTGCCAGCTCACCCCACCCGGGAGAGACCCAGTACTTC

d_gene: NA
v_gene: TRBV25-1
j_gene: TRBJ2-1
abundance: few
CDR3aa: CASSDTTASNEQFF
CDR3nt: TGTGCCAGCAGTGATACAACAGCCTCCAATGAGCAGTTCTTC

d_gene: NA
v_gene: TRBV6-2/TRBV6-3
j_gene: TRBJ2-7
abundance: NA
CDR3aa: CASSDGGRERSYEQYF
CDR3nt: TGTGCCAGCAGTGACGGGGGACGGGAAAGGTCCTACGAGCAGTACTTC

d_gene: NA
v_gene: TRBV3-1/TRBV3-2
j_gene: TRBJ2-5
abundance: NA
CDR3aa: CASSQNRVRNQETQYF
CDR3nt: TGTGCCAGCAGCCAAAACAGGGTGAGGAACCAAGAGACCCAGTACTTC

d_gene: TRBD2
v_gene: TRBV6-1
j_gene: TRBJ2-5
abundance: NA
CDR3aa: CASSDGLRAGGLETQYF
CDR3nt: TGTGCCAGCAGTGACGGACTCCGGGCGGGGGGGCTGGAGACCCAGTACTTC

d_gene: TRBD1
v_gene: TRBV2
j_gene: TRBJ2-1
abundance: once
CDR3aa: CASRKDRLNEQFF
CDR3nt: TGTGCCAGCAGGAAGGACAGGCTCAATGAGCAGTTCTTC

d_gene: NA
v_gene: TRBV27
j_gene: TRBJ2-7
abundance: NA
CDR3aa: CASSLSGQAYEQYF
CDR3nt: TGTGCCAGCAGTTTGAGCGGGCAGGCCTACGAGCAGTACTTC

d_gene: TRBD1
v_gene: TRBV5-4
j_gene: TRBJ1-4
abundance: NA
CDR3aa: CASSFAGTGREKLFF
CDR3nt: TGTGCCAGCAGCTTCGCCGGGACAGGGCGCGAAAAACTGTTTTTT

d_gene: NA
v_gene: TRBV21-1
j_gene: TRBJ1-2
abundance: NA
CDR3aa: CASRQAGDGYTF
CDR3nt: TGTGCCAGCAGGCAAGCAGGGGATGGCTACACCTTC

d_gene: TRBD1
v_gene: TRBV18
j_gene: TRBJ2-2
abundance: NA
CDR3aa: CASSRRTGTGELFF
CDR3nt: TGTGCCAGCTCCCGCCGGACAGGCACCGGGGAGCTGTTTTTT

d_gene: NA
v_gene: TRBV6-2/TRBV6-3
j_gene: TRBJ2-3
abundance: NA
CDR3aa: CASSIRGATSTDTQYF
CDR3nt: TGTGCCAGCAGTATCCGGGGGGCAACTAGCACAGATACGCAGTATTTT

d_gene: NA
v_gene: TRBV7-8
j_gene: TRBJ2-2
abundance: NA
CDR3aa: CASSPLFPGELFF
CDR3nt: TGTGCCAGCAGCCCCCTCTTTCCCGGGGAGCTGTTTTTT

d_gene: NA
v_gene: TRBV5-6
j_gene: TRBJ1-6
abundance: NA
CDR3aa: CASSPGGGQYNSPLHF
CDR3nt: TGTGCCAGCAGCCCGGGAGGCGGCCAGTATAATTCACCCCTCCACTTT

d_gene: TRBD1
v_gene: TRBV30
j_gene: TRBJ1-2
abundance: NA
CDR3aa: CAWRGTGYGYTF
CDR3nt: TGTGCCTGGAGGGGGACAGGCTATGGCTACACCTTC

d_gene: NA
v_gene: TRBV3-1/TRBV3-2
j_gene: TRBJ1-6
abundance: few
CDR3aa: CASSPTANSPLHF
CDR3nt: TGTGCCAGCAGCCCGACAGCTAATTCACCCCTCCACTTT

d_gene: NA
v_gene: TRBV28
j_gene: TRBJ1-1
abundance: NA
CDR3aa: CASSLQGGGAFF
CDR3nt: TGTGCCAGCAGTTTACAGGGAGGCGGAGCTTTCTTT

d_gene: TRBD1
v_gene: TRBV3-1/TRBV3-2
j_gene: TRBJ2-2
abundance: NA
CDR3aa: CASSQEYGTGGTGELFF
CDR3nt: TGTGCCAGCAGCCAAGAATATGGGACAGGGGGCACCGGGGAGCTGTTTTTT

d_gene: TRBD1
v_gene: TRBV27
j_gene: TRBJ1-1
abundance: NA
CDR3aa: CASSPGTGVNTEAFF
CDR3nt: TGTGCCAGCAGCCCCGGGACAGGGGTCAACACTGAAGCTTTCTTT

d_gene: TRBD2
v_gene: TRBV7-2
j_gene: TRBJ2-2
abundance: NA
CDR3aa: CASSLVGASGGNTGELFF
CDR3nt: TGTGCCAGCAGCTTAGTTGGAGCTAGCGGGGGGAACACCGGGGAGCTGTTTTTT

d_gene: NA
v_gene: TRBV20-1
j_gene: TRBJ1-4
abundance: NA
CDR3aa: CSASSGQRFNEKLFF
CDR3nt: TGCAGTGCTAGTTCTGGACAGAGGTTCAATGAAAAACTGTTTTTT

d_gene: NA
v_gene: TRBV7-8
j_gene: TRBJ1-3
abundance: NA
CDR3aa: CASSGSGKGSSGGNTIYF
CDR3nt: TGTGCCAGCAGCGGATCAGGGAAAGGTTCGAGCGGGGGAAACACCATATATTTT

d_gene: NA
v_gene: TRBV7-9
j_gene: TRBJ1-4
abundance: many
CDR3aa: CASSHSATNEKLFF
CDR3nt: TGTGCCAGCAGCCACAGTGCAACTAATGAAAAACTGTTTTTT

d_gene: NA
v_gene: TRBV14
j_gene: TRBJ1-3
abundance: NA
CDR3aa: CASSPGIVSGNTIYF
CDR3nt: TGTGCCAGCAGCCCCGGGATCGTCTCTGGAAACACCATATATTTT

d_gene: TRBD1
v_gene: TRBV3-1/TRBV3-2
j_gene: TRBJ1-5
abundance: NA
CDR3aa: CASSQDGTGDSNQPQHF
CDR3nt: TGTGCCAGCAGCCAAGATGGGACAGGAGATAGCAATCAGCCCCAGCATTTT